This TCR beta chain stems from a study of shared clonotypes between healthy human individuals (dated by TCRdb to 2020 to 2021). About the study as a whole: The cohort comprised a couple of women and a few men aged 18 to 49 years. Blood TCR repertoires of about 5 healthy adults were deeply sequenced to estimate repertoire size and the extent of clonotype sharing between individuals. To increase sequencing depth and limit assay-specific biases, different laboratories used diverse techniques to prepare libraries and sequence TCR repertoires. Leukapheresis yielded between about 0.8 and 8.9 billion PBMCs per donor. What the work shows at the level of the full study, not this receptor alone: Because the study included only a small number of donors, the genetic and exposure-history diversity represented was limited. Pairwise subsampling led to the expectation that sequencing depth would affect the degree of clonotype sharing among donors. Only blood was sampled, and tissue TCR repertoires likely differ from those in blood.

This clone has at least ten counts. This clone's antigen is unknown. No much larger clone is present one base from it, and per-base qualities are unavailable. Donors were healthy HIV-negative adults with no recently reported acute infections or vaccinations. Every donor was a Caucasian adult living in Nashville, Tennessee, USA. For unsorted samples, tens of millions of PBMCs were counted, and genomic DNA was extracted using the QIAamp DNA Blood Mini kit. Blood was collected by leukapheresis, and PBMCs were isolated by Ficoll-Histopaque density gradient centrifugation and then cryopreserved in liquid nitrogen vapor phase. Spanning cysteine to phenylalanine, the CDR3 consists of 17 amino acids. Only the CDR3 region is kept as DNA, spanning 51 bases read in frame from base 1. V is pared back by 5 bases and J by 0 bases, with 19 bases lying between the germline termini. According to the germline V gene (reference sequence), CDR1 reads LNHDA and CDR2 reads SQIVND.

Using the deep immunoSEQ assay, TCR CDR3 regions were amplified from genomic DNA by multiplex PCR. Genomic DNA extracted from each cell subset was distributed evenly over all wells of several immunoSEQ 96-well plates, and each plate served as one replicate. For unsorted PBMC, 250 to 350 ng genomic DNA, equal to about 30,000 T cell genomes, was loaded into each replicate PCR. Ten immunoSEQ deep assay plates were used to sequence the unsorted PBMC genomic DNA. Purified libraries were measured with a Qubit 3.0 fluorometer, size-checked on a Bioanalyzer 2100, and measured again with the KAPA Library Quantification kit. Each immunoSEQ 96-well plate was sequenced on its own single-read 150-cycle Illumina NextSeq 550 flow cell. The study's own analysis went as follows. Because only junctional sequences without quality scores were contained in the immunoSEQ output, filtering matching that applied to full-length reads could not be performed. To assign V/J genes and CDR3, sequences were annotated against IMGT germline references using PyIR, a Python wrapper for IgBLAST v1.9. Reads were removed for weak V/J assignments (E-value above 1e-6), missing CDR3, stop codons, out-of-frame junctions, or ambiguous translated residues. V3J clonotypes were defined by identical inferred V gene, J gene, and CDR3 amino acid sequence. To compute the percentage overlap between repertoires, the number of shared unique clonotypes was divided by the size of the smaller repertoire. Richness of each repertoire was evaluated using RTK rarefaction, the Chao1 estimator, and Recon v2.1 estimates of unobserved clonotypes. TCRdb limited this immuneACCESS table to in-frame rearrangements with V and J called. A share of clones is missing; checked studies link under half to unresolved V genes, and the rest is unexplained. Clone size and the V and J calls come from that table; the DNA yielded D and trimming. The sample has fewer than 650,000 clones on record, around 80% of them singletons. Over 10% of the sample lies in the top ten.

The chain joins TRBV19 to TRBJ1-2; the D gene lacks a confident call. The origin of this receptor is a woman aged 40 to 55 in good health. Some clones in this sample may be carry-over from other donors' samples. The sequenced sample consisted of PBMCs. The CDR3 is CASSPAASGAPNYGYTF. Read as DNA, the sequence is TGTGCCAGTAGTCCGGCGGCCTCAGGAGCCCCTAACTATGGCTACACCTTC.